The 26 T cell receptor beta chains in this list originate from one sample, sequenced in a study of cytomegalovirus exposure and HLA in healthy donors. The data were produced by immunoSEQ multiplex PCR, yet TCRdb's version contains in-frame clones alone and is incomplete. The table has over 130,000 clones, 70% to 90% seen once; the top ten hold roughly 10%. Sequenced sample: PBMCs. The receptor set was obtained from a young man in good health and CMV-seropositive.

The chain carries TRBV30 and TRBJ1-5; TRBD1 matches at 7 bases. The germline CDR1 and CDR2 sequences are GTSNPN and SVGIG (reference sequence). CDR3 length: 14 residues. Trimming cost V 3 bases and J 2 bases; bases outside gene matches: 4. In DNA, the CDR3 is TGTGCCTGGAGCCCAGGGGGTGGCAATCAGCCCCAGCATTTT. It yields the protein CAWSPGGGNQPQHF.

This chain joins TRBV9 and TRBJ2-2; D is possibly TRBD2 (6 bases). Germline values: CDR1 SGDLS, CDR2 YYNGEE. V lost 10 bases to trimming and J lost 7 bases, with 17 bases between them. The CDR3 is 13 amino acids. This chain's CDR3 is CAVQRGLDGELFF. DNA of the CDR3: TGTGCCGTCCAACGGGGACTTGACGGGGAGCTGTTTTTT.

The CDR3 DNA is TGTGCCTGGAGCCTTAGCGGGAGGGCCATAGATACGCAGTATTTT. Translating gives CAWSLSGRAIDTQYF. V and J are TRBV30 and TRBJ2-3; 11 nucleotides align to TRBD2. Germline CDR1 GTSNPN, CDR2 SVGIG (reference sequence). V lost 3 bases, J lost 5 bases, and 7 bases stayed unmatched. This CDR3 is built from 15 residues.

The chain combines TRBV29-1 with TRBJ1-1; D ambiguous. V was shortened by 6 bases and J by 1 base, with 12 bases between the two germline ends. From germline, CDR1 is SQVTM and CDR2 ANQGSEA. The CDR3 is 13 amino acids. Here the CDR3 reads CSVADGRNTEAFF. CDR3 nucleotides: TGCAGCGTAGCGGACGGTAGGAACACTGAAGCTTTCTTT.

CDR3 sequence reads: CASSLGPRGITQPQHF. CDR3 nucleotides: TGTGCCAGCAGCTTGGGACCTCGGGGTATAACTCAGCCCCAGCATTTT. The chain links TRBV5-5 to TRBJ1-5; D remains ambiguous. With 0 bases removed from V and 6 bases from J, the gap between germline ends came to 16 bases. CDR3 size: 16 residues. Germline V gives CDR1 SGHKS, CDR2 YYEKEE (reference sequence).

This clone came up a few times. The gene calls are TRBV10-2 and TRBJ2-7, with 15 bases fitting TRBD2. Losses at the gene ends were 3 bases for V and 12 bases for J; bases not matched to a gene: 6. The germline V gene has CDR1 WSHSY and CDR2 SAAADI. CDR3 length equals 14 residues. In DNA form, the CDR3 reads TGCGCCAGCAGTGAAGGGACTAGCGGGGGGCCGCTGTACTTC. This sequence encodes CASSEGTSGGPLYF.

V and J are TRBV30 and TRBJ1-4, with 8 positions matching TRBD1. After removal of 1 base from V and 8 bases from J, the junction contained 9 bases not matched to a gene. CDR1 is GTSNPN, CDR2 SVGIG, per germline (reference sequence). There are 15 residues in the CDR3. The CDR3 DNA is TGTGCCTGGAGTGGCAGGGGGCGGGTATGGGAAAAACTGTTTTTT. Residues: CAWSGRGRVWEKLFF.

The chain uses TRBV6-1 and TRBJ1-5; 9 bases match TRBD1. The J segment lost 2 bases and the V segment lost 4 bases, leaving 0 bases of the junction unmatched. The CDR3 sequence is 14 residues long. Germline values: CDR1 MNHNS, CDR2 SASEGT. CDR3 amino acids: CASSGQGGNQPQHF. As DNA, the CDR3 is TGTGCCAGCAGTGGACAGGGGGGCAATCAGCCCCAGCATTTT.

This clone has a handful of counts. The CDR3 spells CASSSRRDHYGYTF. The DNA of the CDR3 is TGTGCCAGCAGCTCACGCAGGGATCACTATGGCTACACCTTC. V gene TRBV11-2 combines with J gene TRBJ1-2; tentatively, D is TRBD1 (5 bases). Trimming removed 4 bases from V and 3 bases from J, with 12 bases in between. CDR1 SGHAT and CDR2 FQNNGV come from the germline V gene. The CDR3 runs to 14 residues.

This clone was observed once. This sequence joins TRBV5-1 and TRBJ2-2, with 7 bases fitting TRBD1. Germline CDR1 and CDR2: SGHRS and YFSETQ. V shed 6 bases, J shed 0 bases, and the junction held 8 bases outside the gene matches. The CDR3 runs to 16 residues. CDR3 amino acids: CASTGQGVPNTGELFF. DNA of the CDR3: TGCGCCAGCACGGGCCAGGGGGTACCGAACACCGGGGAGCTGTTTTTT.

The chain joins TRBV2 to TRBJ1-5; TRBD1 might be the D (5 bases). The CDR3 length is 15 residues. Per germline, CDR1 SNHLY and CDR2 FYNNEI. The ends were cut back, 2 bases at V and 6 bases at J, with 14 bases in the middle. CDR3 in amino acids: CASSEHRTGGQPQHF. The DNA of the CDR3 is TGTGCCAGCAGTGAACACCGGACCGGGGGTCAGCCCCAGCATTTT.

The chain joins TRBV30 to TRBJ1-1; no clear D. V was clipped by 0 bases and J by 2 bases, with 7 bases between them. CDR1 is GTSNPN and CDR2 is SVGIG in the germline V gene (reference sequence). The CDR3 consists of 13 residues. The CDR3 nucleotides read TGTGCCTGGAGTGTACTCCCCAACACTGAAGCTTTCTTT. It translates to CAWSVLPNTEAFF.

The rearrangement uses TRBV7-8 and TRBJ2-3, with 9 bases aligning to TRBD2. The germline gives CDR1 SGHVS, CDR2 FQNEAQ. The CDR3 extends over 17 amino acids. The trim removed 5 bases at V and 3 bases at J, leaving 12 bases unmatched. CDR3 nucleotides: TGTGCCAGCAGCCAAAGTCGGATAGCGGGGGATACAGATACGCAGTATTTT. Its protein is CASSQSRIAGDTDTQYF.

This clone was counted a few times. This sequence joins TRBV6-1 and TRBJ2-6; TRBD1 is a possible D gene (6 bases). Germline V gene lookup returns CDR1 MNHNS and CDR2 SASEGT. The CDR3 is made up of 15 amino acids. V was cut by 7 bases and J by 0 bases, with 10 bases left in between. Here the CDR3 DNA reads TGTGCCAGCACCCGACAGGACTCTGGGGCCAACGTCCTGACTTTC. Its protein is CASTRQDSGANVLTF.

This CDR3 reads CASSGDRPSQETQYF. In DNA form, the CDR3 reads TGTGCCAGCAGTGGGGACAGGCCGTCACAAGAGACCCAGTACTTC. The chain carries TRBV25-1 and TRBJ2-5, with 8 bases lining up with TRBD1. The CDR3 loop spans 15 amino acids. V lost 4 bases to trimming and J lost 2 bases; unmatched junction nucleotides: 6. Germline V gives CDR1 MGHDK, CDR2 SYGVNS. The full variable domain, rest sourced from reference TRBV25-1 and TRBJ2-5, is EADIYQTPRYLVIGTGKKITLECSQTMGHDKMYWYQQDPGMELHLIHYSYGVNSTEKGDLSSESTVSRIRTEHFPLTLESARPSHTSQYLCASSGDRPSQETQYFGPGTRLLVL.

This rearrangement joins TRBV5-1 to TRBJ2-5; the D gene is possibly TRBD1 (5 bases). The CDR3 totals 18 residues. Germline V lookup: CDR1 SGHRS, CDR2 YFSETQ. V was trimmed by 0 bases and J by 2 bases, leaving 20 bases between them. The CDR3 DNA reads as TGCGCCAGCAGCTTGGAGGTGGCGGTCGCTAAGGGGCAAGAGACCCAGTACTTC. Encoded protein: CASSLEVAVAKGQETQYF.

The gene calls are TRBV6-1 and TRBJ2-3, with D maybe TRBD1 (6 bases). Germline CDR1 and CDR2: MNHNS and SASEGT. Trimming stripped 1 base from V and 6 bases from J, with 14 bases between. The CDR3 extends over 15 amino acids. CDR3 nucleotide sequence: TGTGCCAGCAGTGAAGTACGACAGGTGGACGATACGCAGTATTTT. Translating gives CASSEVRQVDDTQYF.

DNA for the CDR3: TGTGCCAGCAGCCAATTAACGGGGAACACTGAAGCTTTCTTT. It is translated as CASSQLTGNTEAFF. The chain joins TRBV16 to TRBJ1-1; D gene uncertain. This CDR3 has 14 amino acids. CDR1 and CDR2 (germline): KGHSY, FQNENV. V was shortened by 1 base and J by 1 base, with 7 bases between the two germline ends.

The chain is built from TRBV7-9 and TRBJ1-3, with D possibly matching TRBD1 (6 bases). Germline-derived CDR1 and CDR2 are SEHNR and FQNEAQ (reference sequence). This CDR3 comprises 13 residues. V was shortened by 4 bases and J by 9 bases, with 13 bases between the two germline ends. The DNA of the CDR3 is TGTGCCAGCAGCTCGGACAGTTTCTTCACCATATATTTT. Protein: CASSSDSFFTIYF.

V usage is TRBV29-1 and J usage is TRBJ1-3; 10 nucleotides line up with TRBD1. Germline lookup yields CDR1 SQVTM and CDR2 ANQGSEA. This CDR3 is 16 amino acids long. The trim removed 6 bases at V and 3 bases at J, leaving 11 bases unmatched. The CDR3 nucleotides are TGCAGCGTGTATTTCCGGGACAGGGGAGGTGGAAACACCATATATTTT. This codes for CSVYFRDRGGGNTIYF.

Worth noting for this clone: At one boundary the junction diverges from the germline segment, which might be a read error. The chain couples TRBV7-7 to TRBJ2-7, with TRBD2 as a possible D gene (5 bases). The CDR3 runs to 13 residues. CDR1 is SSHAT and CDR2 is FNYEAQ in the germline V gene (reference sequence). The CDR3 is CASSSGVGYEQYF. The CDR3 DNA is TGTGCTAGCAGCTCCGGGGTGGGGTATGAGCAGTACTTC.

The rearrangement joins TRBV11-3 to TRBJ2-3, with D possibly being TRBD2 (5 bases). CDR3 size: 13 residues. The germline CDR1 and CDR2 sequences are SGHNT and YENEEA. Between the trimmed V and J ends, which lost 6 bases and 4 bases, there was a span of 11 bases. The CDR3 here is CASRAGGADTQYF. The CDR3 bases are TGTGCCAGCAGGGCGGGTGGTGCAGATACGCAGTATTTT.

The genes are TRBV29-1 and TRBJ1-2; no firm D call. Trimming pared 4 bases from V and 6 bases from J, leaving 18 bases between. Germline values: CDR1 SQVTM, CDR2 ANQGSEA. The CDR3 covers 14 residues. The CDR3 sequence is CSVVGSRGLNGYTF. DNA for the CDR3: TGCAGCGTTGTTGGGTCACGGGGTTTGAATGGCTACACCTTC. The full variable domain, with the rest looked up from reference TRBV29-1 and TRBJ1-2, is SAVISQKPSRDICQRGTSLTIQCQVDSQVTMMFWYRQQPGQSLTLIATANQGSEATYESGFVIDKFPISRPNLTFSTLTVSNMSPEDSSIYLCSVVGSRGLNGYTFGSGTRLTVV.

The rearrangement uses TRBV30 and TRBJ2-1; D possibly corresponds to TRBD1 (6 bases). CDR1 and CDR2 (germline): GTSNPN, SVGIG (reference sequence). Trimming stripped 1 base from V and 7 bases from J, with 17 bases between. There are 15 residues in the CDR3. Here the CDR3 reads CAWSDGTDRWNEQFF. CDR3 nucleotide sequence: TGTGCCTGGAGTGATGGGACGGACAGATGGAATGAGCAGTTCTTC.

CDR3 loop: CASGRDRDTEAFF. CDR3 nucleotide sequence: TGTGCCAGCGGACGGGACAGGGACACTGAAGCTTTCTTT. This sequence joins TRBV2 and TRBJ1-1; 9 bases are shared with TRBD1. Germline CDR1 is SNHLY and CDR2 is FYNNEI. With V trimmed by 8 bases and J by 3 bases, 4 bases remained unmatched. The CDR3 runs to 13 residues.

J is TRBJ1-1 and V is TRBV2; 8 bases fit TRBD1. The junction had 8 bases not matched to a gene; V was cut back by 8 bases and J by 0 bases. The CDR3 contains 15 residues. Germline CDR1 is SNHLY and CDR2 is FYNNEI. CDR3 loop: CASFDRGRMNTEAFF. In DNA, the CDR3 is TGTGCCAGCTTTGACAGGGGTCGGATGAACACTGAAGCTTTCTTT.